Below are 30 T cell receptor beta chains sequenced from a single sample in a study of response to subunit inactivated influenza vaccine. Each CDR3 protein is one row after TCRdb ran MiXCR on the RT-PCR reads. Of around 710,000 distinct CDR3 sequences listed, about 15% are singletons. This specimen consisted of PBMCs from blood, obtained less than 15 days before vaccination. Every receptor here comes from a man over 45 who received an inactivated influenza vaccine.

This clonotype was counted between two and nine times. The chain is built from TRBV7-8 and TRBJ2-3, with D perhaps TRBD2 (6 bases). V shed 3 bases and J shed 2 bases, with 18 bases lying between them. The CDR3 loop spans 17 amino acids. Germline CDR1 SGHVS, CDR2 FQNEAQ. The CDR3 bases are TGTGCCAGCAGCTTGGCCCGACAGTGGGGGGTCACAGATACGCAGTATTTT. Its translation: CASSLARQWGVTDTQYF.

The J gene is TRBJ2-7, the V gene TRBV24-1; 7 nucleotides match TRBD1. This CDR3 comprises 15 residues. CDR1 and CDR2 from the germline V gene are KGHDR and SFDVKD. The V gene end was trimmed by 9 bases and the J gene end by 6 bases; junction bases not matched to a gene: 16. The CDR3 loop is CATSRETGPVCEQYF. The CDR3 bases are TGTGCCACCTCCCGTGAGACAGGGCCTGTCTGCGAGCAGTACTTC.

This clonotype was seen more than once but under ten times. The rearrangement uses TRBV5-1 and TRBJ2-7; 7 bases match TRBD1. CDR1 SGHRS and CDR2 YFSETQ come from the germline V gene. This CDR3 is 18 amino acids long. V shed 0 bases, J shed 0 bases, and the junction held 12 bases outside the gene matches. The CDR3 bases are TGCGCCAGCAGCTTGGGGGGGACAGCCTCCCCGCGCTCCTACGAGCAGTACTTC. It is translated as CASSLGGTASPRSYEQYF.

This clonotype was picked up many times. This rearrangement joins TRBV20-1 to TRBJ2-4; TRBD2 is a possible D gene (6 bases). This CDR3 is 14 amino acids long. The germline CDR1 and CDR2 sequences are DFQATT and SNEGSKA (reference sequence). Trimming cost V 3 bases and J 7 bases, with 16 bases left between them. This chain's CDR3 is CSASTGGVRNIQYF. CDR3 coding DNA: TGCAGTGCTAGTACCGGCGGGGTTAGGAACATTCAGTACTTC.

The gene calls are TRBV2 and TRBJ2-7; TRBD1 agrees at 7 bases. Germline CDR1 is SNHLY and CDR2 is FYNNEI. The CDR3 has 13 residues. The trim removed 10 bases at V and 3 bases at J, leaving 9 bases unmatched. The CDR3 bases are TGTGCCACCGGGGTGGGACAGAACTACGAGCAGTACTTC. Amino acids: CATGVGQNYEQYF.

This clonotype was observed at least ten times. This sequence joins TRBV29-1 and TRBJ2-7, with TRBD1 matching 7 bases. Germline V gives CDR1 SQVTM, CDR2 ANQGSEA. The CDR3 extends over 13 amino acids. V shed 4 bases, J shed 3 bases, and the junction held 6 bases outside the gene matches. The CDR3 reads CSVANRGLYEQYF. The CDR3 nucleotides are TGCAGCGTTGCTAACAGGGGCCTCTACGAGCAGTACTTC.

The table lists this clonotype with a few counts. The V call is TRBV4-3, the J call TRBJ2-2; D not certain. The V gene lost 0 bases and the J gene lost 0 bases, with 8 bases spanning the gap. From germline, CDR1 is LGHNA and CDR2 YSLEER. There are 16 residues in the CDR3. CDR3 loop: CASSQDTTANTGELFF. The CDR3 nucleotides read TGCGCCAGCAGCCAAGATACTACCGCGAACACCGGGGAGCTGTTTTTT.

The rearrangement uses TRBV9 and TRBJ2-7; 7 bases match TRBD1. Germline values: CDR1 SGDLS, CDR2 YYNGEE. The CDR3 covers 14 residues. V was pared by 3 bases and J by 6 bases, with 9 bases of the junction left unmatched. CDR3 nucleotides: TGTGCCAGCAGCGCCCAAGGGACAGTCGGCGAGCAGTACTTC. Translating gives CASSAQGTVGEQYF.

CDR3 DNA: TGTGCCAGCAGCCGGACGAACGGCGAGCAGTACTTC. It encodes CASSRTNGEQYF. The chain recombines TRBV11-3 with TRBJ2-7; D uncertain. Trimming pared 5 bases from V and 6 bases from J, leaving 11 bases between. The CDR3 covers 12 residues. CDR1 and CDR2 from the germline V gene are SGHNT and YENEEA.

The chain's CDR3 is CASSSHMGLAGVQTQYF. The CDR3, as DNA: TGTGCCAGCAGTTCCCACATGGGACTAGCGGGGGTGCAGACCCAGTACTTC. The chain couples TRBV27 to TRBJ2-5, with 14 bases lining up with TRBD2. The trim removed 4 bases at V and 6 bases at J, leaving 10 bases unmatched. CDR1 and CDR2 from the germline V gene are MNHEY and SMNVEV (reference sequence). The CDR3 spans 17 residues.

This clonotype was seen only a few times. The chain couples TRBV2 to TRBJ2-2; 7 nucleotides align to TRBD1. The CDR3 extends over 14 amino acids. CDR1 and CDR2 from the germline V gene are SNHLY and FYNNEI. Trimming removed 4 bases from V and 4 bases from J; junction bases left unmatched: 3. The CDR3 spells CASSGDSATGELFF. CDR3 nucleotides: TGTGCCAGCAGTGGGGACAGTGCCACCGGGGAGCTGTTTTTT.

The gene calls are TRBV27 and TRBJ2-1, with TRBD2 identical over 11 bases. Trimming removed 5 bases from V and 0 bases from J; junction bases left unmatched: 18. This CDR3 is built from 21 residues. The germline V gene encodes CDR1 MNHEY and CDR2 SMNVEV (reference sequence). CDR3 DNA: TGTGCCAGCAGTCGGACCGGGACTCCGGGACTAGCGGATATCTCCTACAATGAGCAGTTCTTC. Residues: CASSRTGTPGLADISYNEQFF.

V usage is TRBV6-2 or TRBV6-3 and J usage is TRBJ1-2; possible D gene TRBD1, 5 bases. Per the germline V gene, CDR1 is MNHEY and CDR2 is SVGEGT. The length of the CDR3 is 15 residues. The V end lost 8 bases, the J end lost 4 bases, and 20 bases lay between the germline ends. The CDR3 loop is CASSLVEGPTYGYTF. The DNA of the CDR3 is TGTGCCAGCTCCTTAGTGGAGGGGCCAACCTATGGCTACACCTTC.

The chain links TRBV15 to TRBJ2-3; no definite D call. This CDR3 comprises 14 residues. CDR1 is LNHNV, CDR2 YYDKDF, per germline (reference sequence). Trimming shortened V by 2 bases and J by 3 bases, and 9 bases separated the two germline ends. The CDR3 protein is CATSRSAGTDTQYF. DNA for the CDR3: TGTGCCACCAGCAGAAGCGCCGGAACAGATACGCAGTATTTT.

V gene TRBV5-1 combines with J gene TRBJ2-3, with 9 bases fitting TRBD1. J lost 5 bases, V lost 2 bases, and 6 bases had no gene match. Germline values: CDR1 SGHRS, CDR2 YFSETQ. CDR3 length: 15 amino acids. This chain's CDR3 is CASSLQGAAVDTQYF. Here the CDR3 DNA reads TGCGCCAGCAGCTTACAGGGGGCGGCGGTAGATACGCAGTATTTT.

This clonotype was seen more than once but under ten times. V and J are TRBV2 and TRBJ2-7; 7 nucleotides match TRBD1. There are 14 residues in the CDR3. With V trimmed by 4 bases and J by 6 bases, 9 bases remained unmatched. The V gene's germline CDR1 is SNHLY and CDR2 FYNNEI. This CDR3 reads CASSVGRQGSEQYF. DNA of the CDR3: TGTGCCAGCAGTGTAGGGCGACAGGGCTCCGAGCAGTACTTC.

This clonotype was observed a few times. The chain carries TRBV5-1 and TRBJ2-3; 10 positions agree with TRBD2. Trimming removed 1 base from V and 6 bases from J; junction bases left unmatched: 2. Germline-derived CDR1 and CDR2 are SGHRS and YFSETQ. The CDR3 is 14 residues long. The CDR3 nucleotides are TGCGCCAGCAGCTTGCTAGCGGGAGAGGATACGCAGTATTTT. Translated, it gives CASSLLAGEDTQYF.

In its sample, this clonotype was seen a few times. This chain connects TRBV20-1 to TRBJ2-1, with TRBD2 as a possible D gene (6 bases). In germline, CDR1 is DFQATT, CDR2 SNEGSKA (reference sequence). The CDR3 runs 12 residues. CDR3 in amino acids: CSTGLVYNEQFF. CDR3 nucleotide sequence: TGCAGCACGGGACTGGTCTACAATGAGCAGTTCTTC.

CDR3 bases: TGTGCCAGCAGCTCCGCGGGACACCTCACCGGGGAGCTGTTTTTT. Amino acid sequence: CASSSAGHLTGELFF. The gene calls are TRBV5-8 and TRBJ2-2; D possibly matches TRBD1 or TRBD2 (6 bases each). Germline V gene data show CDR1 as SGHTS and CDR2 as YDEGEE. V shed 3 bases and J shed 4 bases, with 13 bases lying between them. CDR3 size: 15 residues.

This clonotype was observed many times. The chain has TRBV4-1 and TRBJ1-1; no clear D. The germline CDR1 and CDR2 sequences are MGHRA and YSYEKL. V was shortened by 4 bases and J by 0 bases, with 12 bases between the two germline ends. CDR3 length equals 15 residues. The CDR3 sequence: CASSPPGRVNTEAFF. CDR3 nucleotides: TGCGCCAGCAGCCCCCCGGGTAGGGTGAACACTGAAGCTTTCTTT.

CDR3 loop: CSANILAGGLPDTQYF. CDR3 coding DNA: TGCAGTGCTAATATACTAGCGGGAGGGTTGCCAGATACGCAGTATTTT. V gene TRBV20-1 combines with J gene TRBJ2-3; 13 bases are a match to TRBD2. The CDR3 covers 16 residues. J gave up 4 bases and V 4 bases, and 8 bases lay outside the gene matches. Germline CDR1 is DFQATT and CDR2 is SNEGSKA (reference sequence).

This clonotype was counted a few times. The CDR3 bases are TGCAGTGCTTCAAACACAGGGTTCAATTCGCCTGTAATGTATTTT. Residues: CSASNTGFNSPVMYF. V gene TRBV20-1 combines with J gene TRBJ2-3, with D possibly matching TRBD1 (6 bases). Germline V gene sequence: CDR1 DFQATT, CDR2 SNEGSKA (reference sequence). With 5 bases removed from V and 14 bases from J, the gap between germline ends came to 29 bases. The CDR3 is 15 residues long.

The rearrangement links TRBV12-3 or TRBV12-4 to TRBJ2-1; D gene uncertain. V was clipped by 0 bases and J by 9 bases, with 12 bases between them. The CDR3 runs 14 residues. CDR3 bases: TGTGCCAGCAGTTTAGCGGCGGCTCTATCTGAGCAGTTCTTC. Translation gives CASSLAAALSEQFF.

The V and J genes are TRBV6-4 and TRBJ1-6; D remains ambiguous. There are 13 residues in the CDR3. Trimming pared 4 bases from V and 4 bases from J, leaving 5 bases between. Germline CDR1 reads MRHNA; CDR2 reads SNTAGT. CDR3: CASSARYNSPLHF. The CDR3 DNA is TGTGCCAGCAGTGCCCGATATAATTCACCCCTCCACTTT.

This chain connects TRBV28 to TRBJ2-6; no definite D call. Trimming shortened V by 6 bases and J by 0 bases, and 9 bases separated the two germline ends. The germline V gene has CDR1 MDHEN and CDR2 SYDVKM. This CDR3 spans 15 amino acids. CDR3 sequence (DNA): TGTGCCAGCAGCCCGAGCAGCTCTGGGGCCAACGTCCTGACTTTC. Its translation is CASSPSSSGANVLTF. Looking up the rest from reference TRBV28 and TRBJ2-6 gives the full variable domain: DVKVTQSSRYLVKRTGEKVFLECVQDMDHENMFWYRQDPGLGLRLIYFSYDVKMKEKGDIPEGYSVSREKKERFSLILESASTNQTSMYLCASSPSSSGANVLTFGAGSRLTVL.

This clonotype appeared a few times. The J gene is TRBJ2-3, the V gene TRBV29-1, with TRBD2 matching over 11 bases. The CDR3 is made up of 15 amino acids. The J segment lost 4 bases and the V segment lost 4 bases, leaving 7 bases of the junction unmatched. CDR1 and CDR2 from the germline V gene are SQVTM and ANQGSEA. The CDR3 loop is CSVVHSGRDPDTQYF. The CDR3 DNA reads TGCAGCGTTGTTCATAGCGGGAGGGACCCAGATACGCAGTATTTT.

The chain couples TRBV6-1 to TRBJ1-4, with 8 bases matching TRBD1. The CDR3 loop spans 14 amino acids. The V and J ends lost 5 bases and 8 bases, in that order; junction bases with no gene match: 7. CDR1 is MNHNS and CDR2 is SASEGT in the germline V gene. The CDR3 loop reads CASSTGQADEKLFF. The DNA of the CDR3 is TGTGCCAGCAGTACGGGACAGGCGGACGAAAAACTGTTTTTT.

This clonotype appeared a few times. V gene TRBV4-1 combines with J gene TRBJ2-7, with TRBD1 identical over 8 bases. Looked up from germline, CDR1 is MGHRA and CDR2 is YSYEKL. Trimming cost V 2 bases and J 5 bases; bases outside gene matches: 5. This CDR3 region has 14 residues. The CDR3 sequence: CASSQWTGRNEQYF. DNA of the CDR3: TGCGCCAGCAGCCAATGGACAGGGAGGAACGAGCAGTACTTC.

This clonotype has just a few counts. V usage is TRBV5-1 and J usage is TRBJ2-3, with 9 nucleotides matching TRBD1. The CDR3 is 19 residues long. The germline gives CDR1 SGHRS, CDR2 YFSETQ. Trimming removed 3 bases from V and 3 bases from J; junction bases left unmatched: 17. CDR3 nucleotide sequence: TGCGCCAGCAGCTCGTCCCGGGACAGGGAACTATCTCTGACAGATACGCAGTATTTT. Protein: CASSSSRDRELSLTDTQYF.

This clonotype was seen a few times. The chain carries TRBV7-6 and TRBJ2-5, with D perhaps TRBD1 (5 bases). V was trimmed by 1 base and J by 3 bases, leaving 6 bases between them. CDR3 length: 13 amino acids. From germline, CDR1 is SGHVS and CDR2 FNYEAQ. For the CDR3, the DNA is TGTGCCAGCAGCTTAGTACAGGAAGAGACCCAGTACTTC. Encoded protein: CASSLVQEETQYF. The whole variable domain, remainder taken from reference TRBV7-6 and TRBJ2-5, is GAGVSQSPRYKVTKRGQDVALRCDPISGHVSLYWYRQALGQGPEFLTYFNYEAQQDKSGLPNDRFSAERPEGSISTLTIQRTEQRDSAMYRCASSLVQEETQYFGPGTRLLVL.